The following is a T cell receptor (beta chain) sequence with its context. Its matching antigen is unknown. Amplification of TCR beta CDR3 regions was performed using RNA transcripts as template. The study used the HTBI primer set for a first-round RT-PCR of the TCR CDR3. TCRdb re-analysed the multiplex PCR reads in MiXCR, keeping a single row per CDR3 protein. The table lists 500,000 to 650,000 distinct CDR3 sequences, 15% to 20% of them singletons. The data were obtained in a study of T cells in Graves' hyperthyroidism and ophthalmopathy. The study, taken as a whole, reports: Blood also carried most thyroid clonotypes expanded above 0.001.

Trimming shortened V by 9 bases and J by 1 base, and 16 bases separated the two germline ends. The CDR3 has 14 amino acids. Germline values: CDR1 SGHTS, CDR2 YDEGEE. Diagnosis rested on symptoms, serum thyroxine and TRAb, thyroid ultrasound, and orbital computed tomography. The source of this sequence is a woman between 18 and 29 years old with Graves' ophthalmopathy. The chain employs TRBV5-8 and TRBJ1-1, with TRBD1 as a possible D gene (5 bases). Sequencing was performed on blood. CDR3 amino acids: CATGTGVGNTEAFF. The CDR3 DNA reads TGTGCCACCGGGACGGGAGTAGGGAACACTGAAGCTTTCTTT.